Listed below are T cell receptor beta chains from one sample, sequenced in a study of OX40 agonist ivuxolimab in advanced cancers. Libraries were prepared by immunoSEQ multiplex PCR; TCRdb keeps only in-frame clonotypes and omits some of them. This sample carries about 79,000 clones, 88% of them seen once, and the ten largest clones take about 4%. The source was CD4+ or CD8+ T cells sorted from blood, collected in a trial of the OX40 agonist ivuxolimab. These TCRs come from an adult with an advanced solid tumor such as melanoma, head and neck, liver or kidney cancer. Each CDR3 is given with its conserved first and last residue. A D gene is named only where the DNA matches it firmly. Clone size is shown for a subset of rows, as once, few, many or a class of expanded clone.

clone_size	d_call	j_call	v_call	cdr3_nt	cdr3_aa
once	-	TRBJ1-2	TRBV15	TGTGCCACCAGCACCGCTAACTATGGCTACACCTTC	CATSTANYGYTF
-	-	TRBJ2-5	TRBV2	TGTGCCAGCAGTGAAATTTCGGGCTTCCAAGAGACCCAGTACTTC	CASSEISGFQETQYF
-	-	TRBJ2-3	TRBV30	TGTGCCTGGACTAGGGGGGCAGATACGCAGTATTTT	CAWTRGADTQYF
-	TRBD2	TRBJ2-2	TRBV29-1	TGCAGCGTCGAAAGCGGGAGAAACGGGGAGCTGTTTTTT	CSVESGRNGELFF
-	-	TRBJ2-7	TRBV10-3	TGTGCCATCAGTGAGTTAAGCAGTACCTACGAGCAGTACTTC	CAISELSSTYEQYF
few	-	TRBJ1-1	TRBV2	TGTGCCAGCAGTGAATTAGAAAACACTGAAGCTTTCTTT	CASSELENTEAFF
once	-	TRBJ2-5	TRBV13	TGTGCCAGCAGCCGCCCCGGACTCAAAATTTCGGAGACCCAGTACTTC	CASSRPGLKISETQYF
once	-	TRBJ2-1	TRBV2	TGTGCCAGCAAAGGGCTCGGAAGTCAAGGGGTTGAGCAGTTCTTC	CASKGLGSQGVEQFF
-	TRBD2	TRBJ2-1	TRBV9	TGTGCCAGCAGCGTAGATTTGACTAGCGGAAATGAGCAGTTCTTC	CASSVDLTSGNEQFF
-	TRBD2	TRBJ2-3	TRBV7-3	TGTGCCAGCAGCCCGGGACTAGCGGGAGATACGCAGTATTTT	CASSPGLAGDTQYF
few	TRBD2	TRBJ2-7	TRBV13	TGTGCCAGCAGCCGAAGGACTAGCGGAGGGAGGTCGGGGGAGCAGTACTTC	CASSRRTSGGRSGEQYF
once	-	TRBJ2-7	TRBV6-1	TGTGCCAGCAGTGAACTCCCAGAGGGTTGGGGGATCTACGAGCAGTACTTC	CASSELPEGWGIYEQYF
once	TRBD2	TRBJ2-5	TRBV15	TGTGCCACCAGCAGAGATCGGACTAGCGGGGGAGAGACCCAGTACTTC	CATSRDRTSGGETQYF
few	-	TRBJ1-1	TRBV30	TGTGCCTGGAGTGTAAGGGGTAACACTGAAGCTTTCTTT	CAWSVRGNTEAFF
-	TRBD1	TRBJ2-7	TRBV28	TGTGCCAGCAGCCCCACCCAGGGGGCTACTCTGTACGAGCAGTACTTC	CASSPTQGATLYEQYF
-	TRBD2	TRBJ2-3	TRBV19	TGTGCCAGTAGGGCCGTAGCGGGAGGAACAGATACGCAGTATTTT	CASRAVAGGTDTQYF
-	TRBD2	TRBJ2-2	TRBV5-1	TGCGCCAGCAGTGAAAGCGGGATTACCGGGGAGCTGTTTTTT	CASSESGITGELFF
-	TRBD1	TRBJ1-1	TRBV27	TGTGCCAGCAGTTCCGGGACAGGCTTTGGCACTGAAGCTTTCTTT	CASSSGTGFGTEAFF
-	-	TRBJ1-1	TRBV28	TGTGCCAGCAGTCTGGACACTTGGAACACTGAAGCTTTCTTT	CASSLDTWNTEAFF
-	-	TRBJ2-1	TRBV9	TGTGCCAGCAGCCCTCAGCCCTGGGGCAGCTTCTCAAATGAGCAGTTCTTC	CASSPQPWGSFSNEQFF
-	TRBD2	TRBJ2-2	TRBV5-1	TGCGCCAGCAGCTCAACTAGCGGGGCCACCGGGGAGCTGTTTTTT	CASSSTSGATGELFF
-	-	TRBJ1-2	TRBV6-5	TGTGCCAGCAGTTACTCGGCCGGCTGGTCTAACTATGGCTACACCTTC	CASSYSAGWSNYGYTF
-	TRBD1	TRBJ2-3	TRBV19	TGTGCCAGTAGTACTCTGACAGGGTCGATCACAGATACGCAGTATTTT	CASSTLTGSITDTQYF
-	TRBD1	TRBJ2-7	TRBV5-1	TGCGCCAGCAGCCAGAAAACCGGACAGGGGGCTGGCGAGCAGTACTTC	CASSQKTGQGAGEQYF
-	-	TRBJ2-1	TRBV7-3	TGTGCCAGCAGCTTAGCCGAGCGCAATGAGCAGTTCTTC	CASSLAERNEQFF
-	TRBD1	TRBJ2-1	TRBV5-5	TGTGCCAGCAGCTTGGCGGGACAGTGGCAGTTCTTC	CASSLAGQWQFF
-	-	TRBJ2-2	TRBV5-1	TGCGCCAGCAGCCCCACCCGTGCCCGGTCGGGGGCCGGGGAGCTGTTTTTT	CASSPTRARSGAGELFF
-	TRBD1	TRBJ2-7	TRBV7-3	TGTGCCAGCAGCTCTACAGGACAGGGCGAGCAGTACTTC	CASSSTGQGEQYF
-	-	TRBJ1-1	TRBV5-1	TGCGCCAGCGCCCCCTTGGGGGGAACTGAAGCTTTCTTT	CASAPLGGTEAFF
-	-	TRBJ1-1	TRBV11-3	TGTGCCAGCAGCCTAGAGAGGGATGAAGCTTTCTTT	CASSLERDEAFF
-	TRBD2	TRBJ2-3	TRBV27	TGTGCCAGCAGTTTATCGCTAGCGGGAGGGATGAATACGCAGTATTTT	CASSLSLAGGMNTQYF
once	-	TRBJ2-2	TRBV13	TGTGCCAGCAGCTCCCGAGGGGCAATCGCCGGGGAGCTGTTTTTT	CASSSRGAIAGELFF
-	TRBD2	TRBJ2-7	TRBV19	TGTGCCACTATCCCTCCTAAGGAGGGTACGACTAGCCGGGACTTC	CATIPPKEGTTSRDF
-	-	TRBJ2-7	TRBV6-5	TGTGCCAGCAGACCCCAAATCGTGGGTGGCGAGCAGTACTTC	CASRPQIVGGEQYF
-	TRBD1	TRBJ1-5	TRBV5-1	TGCGCCAGCAGCTTGGGAACAGGGGGGCAGCCCCAGCATTTT	CASSLGTGGQPQHF
few	TRBD1	TRBJ1-5	TRBV2	TGTGCCAGCACAGGGGGTGCTAATCAGCCCCAGCATTTT	CASTGGANQPQHF
-	TRBD2	TRBJ2-7	TRBV19	TGTGCCAGTAGTATTAGCGGGAGGGGTTACGAGCAGTACTTC	CASSISGRGYEQYF
few	-	TRBJ1-1	TRBV11-2	TGTGCCAGCAGCTTCAACAGGGACACTGAAGCTTTCTTT	CASSFNRDTEAFF
few	TRBD1	TRBJ2-3	TRBV2	TGTGCCAGCAGTCCCGACAGGGTTAGCACAGATACGCAGTATTTT	CASSPDRVSTDTQYF
-	-	TRBJ1-6	TRBV27	TGTGCCAGCAGTTTATCGCAAGGACGGCTGGGATCACCCCTCCACTTT	CASSLSQGRLGSPLHF
once	-	TRBJ2-3	TRBV6-9	TGTGCCAGCAGTTATCCCCTGGCAACAGATACGCAGTATTTT	CASSYPLATDTQYF
-	-	TRBJ2-2	TRBV30	TGTGCCTGGACTGAGGGGCTCCGGGGAGCTGTTTTT	CAWTEGLRGAVF
-	TRBD1	TRBJ2-7	TRBV18	TGTGCCAGCTCTCTCCGGACAGGCCCCTACGAGCAGTACTTC	CASSLRTGPYEQYF